The following is a TCR beta chain sequence with its context. As yet, its antigen is unknown. The sample comes from a study of cytomegalovirus exposure and HLA in healthy donors. Trimming cost V 0 bases and J 6 bases, with 7 bases left between them. Germline CDR1 and CDR2: SGDLS and YYNGEE. There are 13 residues in the CDR3. It was with 60 Vbeta and 13 Jbeta primers that the PCR ran. Repertoires were generated with immunoSEQ multiplex PCR, while TCRdb's copy carries only in-frame clones and drops some. The table lists over 250,000 clones, just over 85% of them singletons. The study, taken as a whole, reports: Reportedly, a later analysis found an Asian-associated ancestry cluster had fewer N-insertions than the roughly 700-donor mean.

V usage is TRBV9 and J usage is TRBJ2-1; D gene ambiguous. This receptor was identified in a man aged 40-55 years in good health and CMV-seropositive. Sequencing input: PBMCs. The CDR3 spells CASSVDEANEQFF. The CDR3, as DNA: TGTGCCAGCAGCGTAGATGAGGCCAATGAGCAGTTCTTC.